The present T cell receptor beta chain was sequenced within a study of breast tumors, draining lymph nodes, adjacent tissues (dated by TCRdb to about 2016). About the full investigation: TCR beta repertoires were compared across tumor, adjacent nontumor tissue and axillary lymph nodes obtained from breast cancer patients. The study was designed to assess the relationships and possible T-cell exchange between tumor, surrounding tissue and draining lymph node repertoires in human breast cancer. Results the study describes overall, beyond this receptor: Tumor and nontumor tissue repertoires were found to be significantly more similar in luminal-like than in basal-like breast cancer. The data were considered consistent with most tumor T cells being derived from the lymph node and subsequently expanding within tumor tissue. Rather than being directly demonstrated, the conclusion that tumor T cells originate in lymph nodes was presented as consistent with a hypothesis. Tumor T-cell repertoires showed less diversity than lymph node repertoires and more diversity than nontumor tissue repertoires, and tumor T-cell repertoires showed preferential V and J gene usage.

For sequencing, an Illumina HiSeq 2000 was employed. TCR beta chain libraries were generated through multiplex PCR amplification. High-throughput sequencing was used to analyze the amplified TCR beta chain products. The raw public data were reprocessed by TCRdb itself: fastp quality trimming at Q25, MiXCR clonotype calling, in-frame beta chains only. Each CDR3 protein gets just one entry, which takes the most common genes and DNA from the rows behind it. The sample profile shows over 100,000 distinct CDR3 sequences; 20% to 25% of them were found once. Roughly 2.7% of the sample is held by the ten biggest clonotypes. The lymph node samples were taken from the axillary draining lymph nodes of breast cancer patients. The sample holds many counts of this clonotype. Its target antigen remains unknown. Base qualities were left out, and no much larger clone turns up one base away. Counted from cysteine to phenylalanine, this CDR3 has 14 amino acids. The retained sequence is limited to the CDR3, 42 bases, with the frame set at the first base. Based on the germline V gene, the CDR1 and CDR2 sequences are MNHEY and SVGAGI. Unmatched junction bases come to 4, with V trimmed by 6 bases and J by 4 bases.

Sequencing used axillary lymph node tissue. This receptor was taken from a female donor with breast cancer. Some clones in this sample may be carry-over from other donors' samples. In this chain, TRBV6-5 is recombined with TRBJ1-5, with 9 middle bases fitting TRBD1. The nucleotide sequence reads TGTGCCAGCAGAAAAGGGACAGGGAATCAGCCCCAGCATTTT. It specifies CASRKGTGNQPQHF.